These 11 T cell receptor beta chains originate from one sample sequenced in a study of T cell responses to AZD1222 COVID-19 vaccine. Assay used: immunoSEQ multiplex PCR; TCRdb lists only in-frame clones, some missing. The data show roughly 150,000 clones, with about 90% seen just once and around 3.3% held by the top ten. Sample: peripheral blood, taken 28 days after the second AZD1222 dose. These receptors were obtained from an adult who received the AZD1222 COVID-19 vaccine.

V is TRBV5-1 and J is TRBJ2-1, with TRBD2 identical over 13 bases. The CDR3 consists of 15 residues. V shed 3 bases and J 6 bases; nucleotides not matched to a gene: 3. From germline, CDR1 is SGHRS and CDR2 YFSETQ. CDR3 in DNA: TGCGCCAGCAGCTCCGGGACTAGCGGGACCAATGAGCAGTTCTTC. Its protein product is CASSSGTSGTNEQFF. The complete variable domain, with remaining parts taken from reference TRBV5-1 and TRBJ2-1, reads KAGVTQTPRYLIKTRGQQVTLSCSPISGHRSVSWYQQTPGQGLQFLFEYFSETQRNKGNFPGRFSGRQFSNSRSEMNVSTLELGDSALYLCASSSGTSGTNEQFFGPGTRLTVL.

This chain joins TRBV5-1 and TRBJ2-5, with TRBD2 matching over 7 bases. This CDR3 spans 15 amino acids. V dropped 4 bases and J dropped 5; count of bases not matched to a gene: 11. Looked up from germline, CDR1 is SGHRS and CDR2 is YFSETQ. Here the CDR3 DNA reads TGCGCCAGCAGCCAGGGAGGGGAGATCCGGGAGACCCAGTACTTC. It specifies CASSQGGEIRETQYF. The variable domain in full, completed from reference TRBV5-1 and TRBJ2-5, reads KAGVTQTPRYLIKTRGQQVTLSCSPISGHRSVSWYQQTPGQGLQFLFEYFSETQRNKGNFPGRFSGRQFSNSRSEMNVSTLELGDSALYLCASSQGGEIRETQYFGPGTRLLVL.

CDR3 residues: CASSQAGTSRSYEQYF. CDR3 coding DNA: TGCGCCAGCAGCCAAGCAGGGACTAGCAGATCGTACGAGCAGTACTTC. V gene TRBV4-1 combines with J gene TRBJ2-7; 9 nucleotides line up with TRBD2. The germline CDR1 and CDR2 sequences are MGHRA and YSYEKL. The CDR3 is made up of 16 amino acids. V shed 1 base and J 4 bases; nucleotides not matched to a gene: 8.

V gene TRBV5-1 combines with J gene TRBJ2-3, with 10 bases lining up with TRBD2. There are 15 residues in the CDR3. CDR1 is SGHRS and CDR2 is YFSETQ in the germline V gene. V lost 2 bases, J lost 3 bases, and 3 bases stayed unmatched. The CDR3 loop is CASSFQLAGTDTQYF. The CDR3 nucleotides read TGCGCCAGCAGCTTCCAACTAGCGGGGACAGATACGCAGTATTTT.

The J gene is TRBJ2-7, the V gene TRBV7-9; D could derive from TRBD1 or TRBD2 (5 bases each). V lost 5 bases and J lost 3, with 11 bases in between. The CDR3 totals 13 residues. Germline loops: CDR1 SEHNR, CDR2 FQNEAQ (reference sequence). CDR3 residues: CASSRGTYYEQYF. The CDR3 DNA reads TGTGCCAGCAGCCGAGGGACCTACTACGAGCAGTACTTC.

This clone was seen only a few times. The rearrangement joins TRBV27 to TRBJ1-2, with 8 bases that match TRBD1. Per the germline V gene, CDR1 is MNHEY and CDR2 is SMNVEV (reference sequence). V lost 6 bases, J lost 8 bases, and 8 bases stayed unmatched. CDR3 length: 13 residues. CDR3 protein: CASRPGQGYGYTF. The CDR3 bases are TGTGCCAGCAGGCCCGGACAGGGCTACGGCTACACCTTC.

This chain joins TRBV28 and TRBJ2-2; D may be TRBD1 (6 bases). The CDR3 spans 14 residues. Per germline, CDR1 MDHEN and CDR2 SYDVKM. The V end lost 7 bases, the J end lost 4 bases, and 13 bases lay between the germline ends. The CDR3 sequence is CASTPGQITGELFF. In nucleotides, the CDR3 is TGTGCCAGCACCCCGGGACAAATCACCGGGGAGCTGTTTTTT.

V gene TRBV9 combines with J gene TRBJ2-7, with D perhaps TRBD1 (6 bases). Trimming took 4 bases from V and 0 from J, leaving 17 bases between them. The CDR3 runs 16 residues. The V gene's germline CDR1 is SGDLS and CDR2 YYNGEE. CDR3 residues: CASSPHVGAYSYEQYF. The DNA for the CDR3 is TGTGCCAGCAGCCCCCACGTGGGGGCGTACTCCTACGAGCAGTACTTC. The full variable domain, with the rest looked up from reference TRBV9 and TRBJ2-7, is DSGVTQTPKHLITATGQRVTLRCSPRSGDLSVYWYQQSLDQGLQFLIQYYNGEERAKGNILERFSAQQFPDLHSELNLSSLELGDSALYFCASSPHVGAYSYEQYFGPGTRLTVT.

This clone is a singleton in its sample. Here the CDR3 DNA reads TGTGCCATCAGCGGGAGTAACTACGAGCAGTACTTC. This translates into CAISGSNYEQYF. The chain combines TRBV10-3 with TRBJ2-7; possible D gene TRBD2, 6 bases. Germline CDR1 and CDR2: ENHRY and SYGVKD. The CDR3 runs to 12 residues. V was trimmed by 6 bases and J by 3 bases, leaving 9 bases between them.

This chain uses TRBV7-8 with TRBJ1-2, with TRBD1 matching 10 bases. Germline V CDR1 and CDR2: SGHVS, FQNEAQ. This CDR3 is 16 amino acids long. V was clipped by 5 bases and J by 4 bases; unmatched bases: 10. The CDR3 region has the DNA TGTGCCAGCAGCAACTCGGGACAGGGGTTTCGCTATGGCTACACCTTC. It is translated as CASSNSGQGFRYGYTF.

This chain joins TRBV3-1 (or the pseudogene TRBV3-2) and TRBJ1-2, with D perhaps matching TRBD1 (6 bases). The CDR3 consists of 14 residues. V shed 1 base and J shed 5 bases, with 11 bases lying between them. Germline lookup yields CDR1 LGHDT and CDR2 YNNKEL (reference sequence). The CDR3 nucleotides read TGTGCCAGCAGCCAAGGGACAGCTGCATATGGCTACACCTTC. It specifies CASSQGTAAYGYTF.